Reported below is one T cell receptor beta chain. The antigen is not known. A far larger clone is only one base removed, so a read error is likely. This sample is part of a study of shared clonotypes between healthy human individuals. Notes on the study in general: Read depth was anticipated to influence clonotype sharing among donors.

What was sequenced on ten immunoSEQ deep assay plates was unsorted PBMC DNA. The authors' processing: Junction-only sequences without quality scores came from ImmunoSEQ, so filtering differed. The protocol was immunoSEQ multiplex PCR, while the TCRdb copy is restricted to in-frame clones and leaves out a portion. From that table come the V and J calls and clone size; the DNA was used to work out D and trimming. The sample holds about 490,000 clones, over 70% seen once. Unsorted samples relied on some 90 million PBMCs, which served as the source of genomic DNA. Germline V gene lookup returns CDR1 SGHTS and CDR2 YDEGEE. This CDR3 is 14 amino acids long.

This receptor was obtained from a woman between 40 and 50 years old in good health. Some clones in this sample may be carry-over from other donors' samples. Material: PBMCs. The V call is TRBV5-8, the J call TRBJ1-5; 12 nucleotides agree with TRBD1. CDR3 DNA: TGTGCCAGCGGGACAGGGGGCCTCAATCGGCCCCAGCATTTT. The encoded protein is CASGTGGLNRPQHF.